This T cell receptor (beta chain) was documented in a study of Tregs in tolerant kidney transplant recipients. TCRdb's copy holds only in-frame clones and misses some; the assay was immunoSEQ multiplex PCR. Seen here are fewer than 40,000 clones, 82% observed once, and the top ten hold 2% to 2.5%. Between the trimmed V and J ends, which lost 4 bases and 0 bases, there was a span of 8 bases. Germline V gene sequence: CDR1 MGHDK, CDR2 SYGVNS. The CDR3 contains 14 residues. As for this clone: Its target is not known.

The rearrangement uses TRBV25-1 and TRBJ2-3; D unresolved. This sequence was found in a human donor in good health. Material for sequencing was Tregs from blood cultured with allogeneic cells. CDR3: CASSGLASTDTQYF. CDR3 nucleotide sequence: TGTGCCAGCAGTGGTTTGGCTAGCACAGATACGCAGTATTTT.